This is a list of T cell receptor beta chains from one sample in a study of Ad26.COV2.S vaccination and SARS-CoV-2 variants. Profiling relied on immunoSEQ multiplex PCR, and the TCRdb table lists in-frame clones only, not all of them. This repertoire shows hundreds of thousands of clones, about 86% found once; its top ten account for approximately 12%. The sample here was peripheral blood, taken in a trial of Ad26.COV2.S vaccine versus placebo. Receptors were obtained from a person aged 18-65 years who received the Ad26.COV2.S COVID-19 vaccine or a placebo. CDR3s include the opening cysteine and the closing phenylalanine or tryptophan. The order of the fields is J gene, clone size, V gene, D gene, CDR3 protein, CDR3 DNA. D genes are given only for firm matches. Only part of the rows carry a size: once, few, many, or a class if the clone is expanded.

TRBJ1-2 | . | TRBV5-1 | . | CASSLGGLDYGYTF | TGCGCCAGCAGCTTGGGGGGGCTGGACTATGGCTACACCTTC
TRBJ2-1 | . | TRBV11-2 | TRBD1 | CASSRQGSRGEQFF | TGTGCCAGCAGCCGACAGGGTTCTCGTGGTGAGCAGTTCTTC
TRBJ2-3 | . | TRBV7-2 | TRBD1 | CASSRDRGLVDTQYF | TGTGCCAGCAGCCGGGACAGGGGGCTGGTAGATACGCAGTATTTT
TRBJ1-2 | . | TRBV5-4 | . | CASSLVGGEDGYTF | TGTGCCAGCAGCTTGGTTGGAGGGGAGGATGGCTACACCTTC
TRBJ1-1 | . | TRBV14 | . | CASSQVLGVGAEAFF | TGTGCCAGCAGCCAAGTTCTCGGGGTAGGGGCTGAAGCTTTCTTT
TRBJ1-4 | . | TRBV6-5 | . | CASRQGSTANEKLFF | TGTGCCAGCAGACAGGGTTCCACGGCTAATGAAAAACTGTTTTTT
TRBJ2-2 | . | TRBV24-1 | TRBD2 | CATSDLSGRARTGELFF | TGTGCCACCAGTGATTTGAGTGGGAGGGCCCGCACCGGGGAGCTGTTTTTT
TRBJ2-3 | . | TRBV10-3 | TRBD1 | CAISWDRDTDTQYF | TGTGCCATCAGTTGGGACAGGGACACAGATACGCAGTATTTT
TRBJ2-7 | . | TRBV19 | . | CASSDSYEQYF | TGTGCCAGTAGTGACAGCTACGAGCAGTACTTC
TRBJ2-6 | . | TRBV5-1 | TRBD2 | CASCTSGGSGANVLTF | TGCGCCAGCTGTACTAGCGGGGGGTCTGGGGCCAACGTCCTGACTTTC
TRBJ2-2 | . | TRBV28 | TRBD2 | CASEAAGVPNTGELFF | TGTGCCAGCGAGGCAGCGGGGGTCCCGAACACCGGGGAGCTGTTTTTT
TRBJ2-1 | . | TRBV27 | . | CASSLFGGDLSYNEQFF | TGTGCCAGCAGTTTATTTGGCGGGGATCTCTCCTACAATGAGCAGTTCTTC
TRBJ2-7 | . | TRBV28 | . | CATSGQPYEQYF | TGTGCCACATCGGGCCAGCCCTACGAGCAGTACTTC
TRBJ2-7 | . | TRBV27 | . | CGSGTRREQYF | TGTGGGTCGGGGACCCGCCGCGAGCAGTACTTC
TRBJ2-5 | once | TRBV2 | . | CASRRGQDGSRETQYF | TGTGCCAGCAGACGGGGGCAGGATGGCTCTAGAGAGACCCAGTACTTC
TRBJ1-1 | . | TRBV7-2 | TRBD1 | CASSIGPTRTGRNTEAFF | TGTGCCAGCAGCATAGGTCCCACAAGGACAGGGAGGAACACTGAAGCTTTCTTT
TRBJ2-7 | . | TRBV7-9 | TRBD2 | CASSGLGLGAYEQYF | TGTGCCAGCAGCGGCCTTGGACTAGGAGCCTACGAGCAGTACTTC
TRBJ2-7 | once | TRBV18 | . | CASSPLDRGEQYF | TGTGCCAGCTCACCTTTGGACCGGGGCGAGCAGTACTTC
TRBJ2-5 | . | TRBV18 | . | CASSPGQETQYF | TGTGCCAGCTCACCAGGCCAAGAGACCCAGTACTTC
TRBJ1-1 | . | TRBV2 | . | CASNAGPTGTEAFF | TGTGCCAGCAATGCAGGGCCCACGGGTACTGAAGCTTTCTTT
TRBJ2-2 | . | TRBV9 | . | CASSVAHTGELFF | TGTGCCAGCAGCGTAGCCCACACCGGGGAGCTGTTTTTT
TRBJ1-2 | . | TRBV3-1/TRBV3-2 | . | CASSVGDLGYRGYTF | TGTGCCAGCAGCGTCGGGGACCTTGGATATCGAGGCTACACCTTC
TRBJ1-5 | once | TRBV6-2/TRBV6-3 | TRBD1 | CASSYPNRGNQPQHF | TGTGCCAGCAGTTACCCCAACAGGGGGAATCAGCCCCAGCATTTT
TRBJ2-3 | once | TRBV25-1 | . | CASSERHGTHTQYF | TGTGCCAGCAGTGAAAGACACGGCACTCATACGCAGTATTTT
TRBJ2-5 | . | TRBV5-1 | . | CASSLTTRQRGRETQYF | TGCGCCAGCAGCCTGACAACCCGACAACGCGGTAGGGAGACCCAGTACTTC
TRBJ2-2 | once | TRBV28 | . | CASSAPGVGTGELFF | TGTGCCAGCAGCGCTCCTGGAGTGGGCACCGGGGAGCTGTTTTTT
TRBJ1-6 | . | TRBV6-5 | . | CASSWGDSPLHF | TGTGCCAGCAGTTGGGGAGATTCACCCCTCCACTTT
TRBJ2-2 | . | TRBV9 | . | CASSVELYTGELFF | TGTGCCAGCAGCGTAGAACTTTACACCGGGGAGCTGTTTTTT